Below, 20 T cell receptor beta chains from the same sample are listed, as sequenced in a study of T-cell reconstitution after alpha-beta-depleted transplantation in children. Unique molecular identifiers were used in preparing the TCRbeta library. TCRdb reprocessed the PCR reads via MiXCR and lists one record per CDR3 protein. The sample records about 110,000 distinct CDR3 sequences, 5% to 8% being singletons. The sample consisted of PBMCs, mostly from graft donor cells, taken 360 days after TCRalphabeta/CD19-depleted stem cell transplant. These receptors were obtained from a male patient aged 2 to 9 who had a stem cell transplant for acute lymphoblastic leukemia, so the T cells may come from the graft donor.

This clonotype was found a few times. This chain joins TRBV28 and TRBJ2-7; D gene ambiguous. This CDR3 has 15 amino acids. V dropped 0 bases and J dropped 5 bases, with 14 bases sitting between them. Looked up from germline, CDR1 is MDHEN and CDR2 is SYDVKM. The CDR3 DNA reads as TGTGCCAGCAGTTTATGGAGCCCTAAGTACGACGAGCAGTACTTC. Translated, it gives CASSLWSPKYDEQYF.

This chain connects TRBV4-3 to TRBJ1-2; D perhaps matches TRBD1 (5 bases). V lost 5 bases and J 2 bases, leaving 18 bases between the germline ends. Germline CDR1 reads LGHNA; CDR2 reads YSLEER. The CDR3 contains 16 residues. CDR3 nucleotides: TGCGCCAGCAGCTACAACGGGGGGGATTCAAACTATGGCTACACCTTC. Encoded protein: CASSYNGGDSNYGYTF.

This clonotype was recorded at least ten times. The rearrangement uses TRBV5-1 and TRBJ2-5; TRBD2 matches at 7 bases. CDR3 length equals 14 residues. V trimming: 3 bases; J trimming: 4 bases; junction bases outside the gene matches: 6. Germline lookup yields CDR1 SGHRS and CDR2 YFSETQ. The CDR3 DNA follows: TGCGCCAGCAGCTGGGGGGAGGGTCGAGAGACCCAGTACTTC. Translation gives CASSWGEGRETQYF.

This clonotype was picked up many times. The rearrangement links TRBV29-1 to TRBJ2-7; 7 nucleotides line up with TRBD2. The J segment lost 0 bases and the V segment lost 7 bases, leaving 9 bases of the junction unmatched. CDR1 and CDR2 (germline): SQVTM, ANQGSEA. The CDR3 totals 14 residues. The CDR3 DNA reads TGCAGCGCCCTTCGCCGGGGGGACTCCTACGAGCAGTACTTC. This encodes CSALRRGDSYEQYF.

This clonotype was recorded many times. The chain carries TRBV5-6 and TRBJ2-7; D may be TRBD2 (6 bases). Trimming removed 4 bases at V and 4 bases at J, with 12 bases between. CDR3 size: 13 residues. CDR1 SGHDT and CDR2 YYEEEE come from the germline V gene. The CDR3, as DNA: TGTGCCAGCAGCGGCAGGGAGGCGTACGAGCAGTACTTC. Residues: CASSGREAYEQYF. Supplemented by reference TRBV5-6 and TRBJ2-7, the full variable domain reads DAGVTQSPTHLIKTRGQQVTLRCSPKSGHDTVSWYQQALGQGPQFIFQYYEEEERQRGNFPDRFSGHQFPNYSSELNVNALLLGDSALYLCASSGREAYEQYFGPGTRLTVT.

This clonotype has at least ten counts. The chain uses TRBV28 and TRBJ2-7; tentative D call: TRBD2 (5 bases). The CDR3 sequence is 14 residues long. V was clipped by 7 bases and J by 7 bases, with 20 bases between them. Germline V CDR1 and CDR2: MDHEN, SYDVKM. DNA for the CDR3: TGTGCCAGCACCTACAGCGCTATTACGGGGGAGCAGTACTTC. Amino acids: CASTYSAITGEQYF.

The chain joins TRBV25-1 to TRBJ2-3; D not resolved. V dropped 6 bases and J dropped 6 bases, with 13 bases sitting between them. The germline V gene encodes CDR1 MGHDK and CDR2 SYGVNS. CDR3 length equals 13 residues. The CDR3 loop reads CASSGRYRDTQYF. The CDR3 DNA is TGTGCCAGCAGCGGACGATATAGGGATACGCAGTATTTT.

This clonotype was found many times. The rearrangement uses TRBV4-2 and TRBJ2-5; the match to TRBD2 covers 8 bases. The germline V gene has CDR1 LGHNA and CDR2 YNFKEQ. Trimming cost V 0 bases and J 1 base; bases outside gene matches: 7. The CDR3 runs 17 residues. The CDR3 sequence is CASSQEKSGSFQETQYF. Written as DNA, the CDR3 is TGTGCCAGCAGCCAAGAAAAGAGCGGGAGCTTCCAAGAGACCCAGTACTTC.

This clonotype was picked up many times. V usage is TRBV7-6 and J usage is TRBJ1-1, with D perhaps TRBD1 (5 bases). The CDR3 extends over 13 amino acids. With 5 bases removed from V and 1 base from J, the gap between germline ends came to 8 bases. The germline V gene has CDR1 SGHVS and CDR2 FNYEAQ. In DNA form, the CDR3 reads TGTGCCAGCAGCCTCAGGGCGAACACTGAAGCTTTCTTT. It yields the protein CASSLRANTEAFF.

This clonotype was picked up a small number of times. This rearrangement joins TRBV9 to TRBJ1-4; D ambiguous. The CDR3 is 12 residues long. In germline, CDR1 is SGDLS, CDR2 YYNGEE. V lost 3 bases, J lost 8 bases, and 8 bases lay in between. This chain's CDR3 is CASSGDTEKLFF. The CDR3 DNA reads as TGTGCCAGCAGCGGTGACACCGAAAAACTGTTTTTT.

This clonotype was counted ten times or more. V and J are TRBV7-2 and TRBJ2-7; D not resolved. The CDR3 spans 9 residues. The germline gives CDR1 SGHTA, CDR2 FQGNSA. The V gene lost 11 bases and the J gene lost 6 bases, with 8 bases spanning the gap. The CDR3 bases are TGTGCCTCAGGCACCGAGCAGTACTTC. Protein sequence: CASGTEQYF.

The chain joins TRBV4-2 to TRBJ2-5; 12 bases match TRBD2. This CDR3 has 17 residues. Trimming at V came to 4 bases and at J to 2 bases, leaving 8 bases not matched to a gene. Per germline, CDR1 LGHNA and CDR2 YNFKEQ. DNA of the CDR3: TGTGCCAGCAGCCCTTCCGGACTAGCGGGATTACAAGAGACCCAGTACTTC. Protein product: CASSPSGLAGLQETQYF.

V is TRBV4-3 and J is TRBJ1-1; 8 nucleotides align to TRBD1. Germline-derived CDR1 and CDR2 are LGHNA and YSLEER. CDR3 size: 14 residues. Trimming removed 4 bases from V and 5 bases from J; junction bases left unmatched: 6. CDR3 sequence reads: CASSLDRATTEAFF. The CDR3 DNA reads as TGCGCCAGCAGCCTGGACAGGGCGACGACTGAAGCTTTCTTT.

This clonotype has more than one count but fewer than ten. The gene calls are TRBV6-2 or TRBV6-3 and TRBJ2-7; D is unresolved. Germline values: CDR1 MNHEY, CDR2 SVGEGT. This CDR3 region has 13 residues. V lost 0 bases and J 3 bases, leaving 6 bases between the germline ends. CDR3 amino acids: CASSYSLFYEQYF. As DNA, the CDR3 is TGTGCCAGCAGTTACTCTCTTTTCTACGAGCAGTACTTC.

This clonotype was observed many times. The CDR3 reads CASSRVKTDTQYF. As DNA, the CDR3 is TGCGCCAGCAGCAGGGTCAAGACAGATACGCAGTATTTT. The chain links TRBV4-3 to TRBJ2-3, with no clear D. V shed 5 bases and J shed 3 bases, with 9 bases lying between them. The CDR3 runs to 13 residues. Per germline, CDR1 LGHNA and CDR2 YSLEER.

This clonotype occurred many times. This chain joins TRBV9 and TRBJ2-3, with D perhaps given as TRBD1 or TRBD2 (5 bases each). The V end lost 4 bases, the J end lost 5 bases, and 14 bases lay between the germline ends. Germline V gives CDR1 SGDLS, CDR2 YYNGEE. The length of the CDR3 is 14 residues. As DNA, the CDR3 is TGTGCCAGCAGCTCAGAGGGGAAGCGAGATACGCAGTATTTT. This translates into CASSSEGKRDTQYF.

The table lists this clonotype with many counts. This chain joins TRBV7-2 and TRBJ2-1; D ambiguous. V was clipped by 3 bases and J by 4 bases, with 4 bases between them. Germline values: CDR1 SGHTA, CDR2 FQGNSA. This CDR3 spans 12 amino acids. CDR3 sequence reads: CASSLGYNEQFF. CDR3 bases: TGTGCCAGCAGCTTGGGGTACAATGAGCAGTTCTTC.

The chain joins TRBV28 to TRBJ1-4; 7 nucleotides line up with TRBD1. The CDR3 has 13 amino acids. V shed 6 bases, J shed 4 bases, and the junction held 2 bases outside the gene matches. CDR1 and CDR2 (germline): MDHEN, SYDVKM. The DNA for the CDR3 is TGTGCCAGCAGGGGACAGCATAATGAAAAACTGTTTTTT. Translating it yields CASRGQHNEKLFF.

This clonotype occurred many times. The chain joins TRBV7-9 to TRBJ1-2; D unresolved. V lost 1 base and J 1 base, leaving 7 bases between the germline ends. Germline CDR1 is SEHNR and CDR2 is FQNEAQ (reference sequence). CDR3 length: 14 amino acids. The DNA for the CDR3 is TGTGCCAGCAGCTTAGAAAGACTTAACTATGGCTACACCTTC. The encoded protein is CASSLERLNYGYTF.

The table lists this clonotype with many counts. The CDR3 protein is CASSLQGPLEQYF. The CDR3 nucleotides are TGTGCCAGCAGTCTACAGGGGCCTTTGGAGCAGTACTTC. The chain combines TRBV6-5 with TRBJ2-7; 7 nucleotides line up with TRBD1. CDR1 MNHEY and CDR2 SVGAGI come from the germline V gene. The CDR3 sequence is 13 residues long. After removal of 5 bases from V and 7 bases from J, the junction contained 8 bases not matched to a gene.